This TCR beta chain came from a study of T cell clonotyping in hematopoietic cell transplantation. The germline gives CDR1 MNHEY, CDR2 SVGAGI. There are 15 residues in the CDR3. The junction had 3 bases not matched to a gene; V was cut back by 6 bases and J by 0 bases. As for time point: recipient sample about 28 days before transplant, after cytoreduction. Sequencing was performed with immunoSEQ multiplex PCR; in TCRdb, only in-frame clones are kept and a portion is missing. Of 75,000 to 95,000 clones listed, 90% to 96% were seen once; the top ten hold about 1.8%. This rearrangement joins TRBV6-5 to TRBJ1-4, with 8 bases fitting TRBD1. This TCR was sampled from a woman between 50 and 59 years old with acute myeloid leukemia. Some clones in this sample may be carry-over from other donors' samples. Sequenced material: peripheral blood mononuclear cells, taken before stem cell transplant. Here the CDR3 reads CASSSDRATNEKLFF. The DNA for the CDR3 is TGTGCCAGCAGCTCGGACAGGGCAACTAATGAAAAACTGTTTTTT.